The T cell receptor (beta chain) under discussion was sequenced for a study of T cell repertoires in cytomegalovirus infection. Background on the study: Evidence of both CMV infection and a matching HLA type came from public TCR beta signatures.

In TCRdb, the reads were re-called with MiXCR into one record per CDR3 protein. The sample holds around 260,000 distinct CDR3 sequences, around 9% seen once. Findings and limits, study-wide: Summed frequency of public TCR beta families distinguished CMV carriers with the relevant HLA.

This CDR3 is built from 13 residues. V was pared by 7 bases and J by 0 bases, with 9 bases between. Remarks on this clonotype: Antigen unknown.

The clonotype comes from a human donor in good health (CMV status not recorded). Some clones in this sample may be carry-over from other donors' samples. The chain combines TRBV12-3 or TRBV12-4 with TRBJ1-1; possibly TRBD1 for D (5 bases). The material sequenced was PBMCs. Here the CDR3 reads CASMGGLNTEAFF. The CDR3 bases are TGTGCCAGCATGGGGGGACTGAACACTGAAGCTTTCTTT.